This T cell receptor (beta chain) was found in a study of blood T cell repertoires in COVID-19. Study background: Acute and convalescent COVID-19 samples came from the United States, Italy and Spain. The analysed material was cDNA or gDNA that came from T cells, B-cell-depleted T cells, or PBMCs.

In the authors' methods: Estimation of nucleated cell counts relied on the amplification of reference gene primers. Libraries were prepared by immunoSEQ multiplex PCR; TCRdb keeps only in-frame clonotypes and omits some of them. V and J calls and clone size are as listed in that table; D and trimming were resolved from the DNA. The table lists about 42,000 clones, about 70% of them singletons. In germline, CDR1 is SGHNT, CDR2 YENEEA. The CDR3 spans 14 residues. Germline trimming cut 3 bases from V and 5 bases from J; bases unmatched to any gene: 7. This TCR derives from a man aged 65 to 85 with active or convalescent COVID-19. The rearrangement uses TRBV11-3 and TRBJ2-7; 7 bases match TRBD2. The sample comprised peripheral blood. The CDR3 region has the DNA TGTGCCAGCAGCTTCGGGGGGTTGGAGGACGAGCAGTACTTC. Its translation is CASSFGGLEDEQYF.